The 9 T cell receptor beta chains given below trace back to one sample, sequenced in a study of response to subunit inactivated influenza vaccine (dated by TCRdb to between 2018 and 2020). The library came from RT-PCR. The sequencer was an Illumina HiSeq 2500. TCRdb cleaned the public reads at Q25 with fastp, built clones with MiXCR and kept in-frame beta chains. Merged by CDR3 protein, the rows form single entries marked with the most common genes and DNA. Recorded for this sample are around 850,000 distinct CDR3 sequences; about 18% of them occurred a single time. 11% of the sample comes from the top ten. The sequencing here drew on PBMCs from blood, taken 4 to 6 days after vaccination. The receptors derive from a man in his fifties or sixties who received an inactivated influenza vaccine. Donor details come from another sample of the same person, matched by shared clones.

This clonotype was found a few times. The J gene is TRBJ2-7, the V gene TRBV28; D gene uncertain. Germline CDR1 is MDHEN and CDR2 is SYDVKM. The CDR3 spans 16 residues. The V gene lost 4 bases and the J gene lost 6 bases, with 22 bases spanning the gap. CDR3 bases: TGTGCCAGCAGTTCGCCCCTGTCCCAAAGGGTCACCGAGCAGTACTTC. Amino acid sequence: CASSSPLSQRVTEQYF.

This clonotype was found a few times. CDR3 nucleotides: TGTGCCAGCAGCACGGTGGGGGTAAAAGACAATGAGCAGTTCTTC. It yields the protein CASSTVGVKDNEQFF. This chain joins TRBV21-1 and TRBJ2-1; the DNA was not compared with TRBD1, the D call given in the table. TRBV21-1 is deemed a pseudogene. CDR3 length: 15 residues.

This clonotype was found a few times. J is TRBJ2-1 and V is TRBV20-1; D unresolved. The germline V and J ends were trimmed by 1 base and 4 bases, with 5 bases remaining between them. The CDR3 is made up of 12 amino acids. Germline V gives CDR1 DFQATT, CDR2 SNEGSKA (reference sequence). The CDR3 here is CSARVIYNEQFF. For the CDR3, the DNA is TGCAGTGCTAGAGTCATATACAATGAGCAGTTCTTC.

CDR3 amino acids: CASSPPERSYNEQFF. As DNA, the CDR3 is TGTGCCAGCTCACCACCGGAACGCTCCTACAATGAGCAGTTCTTC. The genes are TRBV18 and TRBJ2-1, with no clear D. The CDR3 sequence is 15 residues long. V was pared by 0 bases and J by 0 bases, with 6 bases between. Germline V gene data show CDR1 as KGHSH and CDR2 as LQKENI.

This clonotype has more than one count but fewer than ten. The chain carries TRBV12-3 or TRBV12-4 and TRBJ1-1; D is perhaps TRBD1 (6 bases). The V end lost 3 bases, the J end lost 11 bases, and 13 bases lay between the germline ends. The CDR3 has 12 residues. CDR3: CASSFLTGGAFF. The CDR3 nucleotides read TGTGCCAGCAGTTTCTTGACGGGGGGCGCTTTCTTT.

This clonotype was seen a few times. The chain recombines TRBV10-3 with TRBJ2-2; the D call may be TRBD1 or TRBD2 (5 bases each). V shed 0 bases and J shed 6 bases, with 20 bases lying between them. Germline V gene data show CDR1 as ENHRY and CDR2 as SYGVKD. This CDR3 is 18 amino acids long. The CDR3: CAISESNRQRTRAGELFF. CDR3 nucleotides: TGTGCCATCAGTGAGTCGAATCGACAGCGAACTAGGGCCGGGGAGCTGTTTTTT.

This chain links TRBV29-1 with TRBJ2-5, with D perhaps being TRBD1 or TRBD2 (5 bases each). The ends were cut back, 4 bases at V and 9 bases at J, with 18 bases in the middle. The CDR3 totals 13 residues. Germline V CDR1 and CDR2: SQVTM, ANQGSEA. The CDR3 reads CSVVGGMFGSQYF. CDR3 DNA sequence: TGCAGCGTTGTTGGGGGTATGTTTGGGTCCCAGTACTTC.

In its sample, this clonotype was seen many times. The rearrangement uses TRBV7-9 and TRBJ2-3, with a tentative D call TRBD2 (6 bases). From germline, CDR1 is SEHNR and CDR2 FQNEAQ (reference sequence). This CDR3 has 18 residues. V lost 2 bases to trimming and J lost 0 bases, with 18 bases between them. The CDR3: CASSLSIWAGSSTDTQYF. As DNA, the CDR3 is TGTGCCAGCAGCTTATCTATCTGGGCGGGATCAAGCACAGATACGCAGTATTTT. Looking up the rest from reference TRBV7-9 and TRBJ2-3 gives the full variable domain: DTGVSQNPRHKITKRGQNVTFRCDPISEHNRLYWYRQTLGQGPEFLTYFQNEAQLEKSRLLSDRFSAERPKGSFSTLEIQRTEQGDSAMYLCASSLSIWAGSSTDTQYFGPGTRLTVL.

This clonotype appeared a few times. V gene TRBV18 combines with J gene TRBJ1-5; D is ambiguous. Germline V gives CDR1 KGHSH, CDR2 LQKENI. V was pared by 3 bases and J by 6 bases, with 12 bases between. The CDR3 contains 14 residues. The CDR3 DNA reads TGTGCCAGCTCACCGTCCGGTGGGCTTCAGCCCCAGCATTTT. Translated: CASSPSGGLQPQHF.